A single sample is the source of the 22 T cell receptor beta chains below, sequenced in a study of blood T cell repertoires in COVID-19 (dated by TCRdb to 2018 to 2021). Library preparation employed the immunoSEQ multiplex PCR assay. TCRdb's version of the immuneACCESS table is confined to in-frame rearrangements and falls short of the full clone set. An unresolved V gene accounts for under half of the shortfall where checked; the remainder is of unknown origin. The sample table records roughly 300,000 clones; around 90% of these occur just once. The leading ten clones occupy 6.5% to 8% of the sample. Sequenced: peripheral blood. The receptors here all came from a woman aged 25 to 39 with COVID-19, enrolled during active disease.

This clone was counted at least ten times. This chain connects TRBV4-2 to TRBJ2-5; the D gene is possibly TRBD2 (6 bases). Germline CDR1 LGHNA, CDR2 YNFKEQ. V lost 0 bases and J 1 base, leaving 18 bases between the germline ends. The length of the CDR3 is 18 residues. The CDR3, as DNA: TGTGCCAGCAGCCAAGATCTCTCCGGAGGGAGGTTCCAAGAGACCCAGTACTTC. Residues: CASSQDLSGGRFQETQYF.

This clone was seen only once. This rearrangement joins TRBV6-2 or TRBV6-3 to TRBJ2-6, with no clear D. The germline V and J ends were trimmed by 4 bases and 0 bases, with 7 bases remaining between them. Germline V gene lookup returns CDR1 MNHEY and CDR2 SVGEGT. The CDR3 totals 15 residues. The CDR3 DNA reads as TGTGCCAGCAGTTTCTCGAGCTCTGGGGCCAACGTCCTGACTTTC. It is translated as CASSFSSSGANVLTF.

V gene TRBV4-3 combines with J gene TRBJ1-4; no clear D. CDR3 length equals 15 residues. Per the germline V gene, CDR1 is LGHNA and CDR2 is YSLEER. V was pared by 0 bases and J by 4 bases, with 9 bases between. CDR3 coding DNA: TGCGCCAGCAGCCAAGAAGGCAGGATTAATGAAAAACTGTTTTTT. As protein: CASSQEGRINEKLFF.

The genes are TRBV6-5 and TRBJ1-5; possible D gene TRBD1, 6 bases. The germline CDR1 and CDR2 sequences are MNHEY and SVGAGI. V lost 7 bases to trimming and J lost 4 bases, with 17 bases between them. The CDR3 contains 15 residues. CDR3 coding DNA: TGTGCCAGCACACCGGGGGGGGCCCAAAATCAGCCCCAGCATTTT. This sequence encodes CASTPGGAQNQPQHF.

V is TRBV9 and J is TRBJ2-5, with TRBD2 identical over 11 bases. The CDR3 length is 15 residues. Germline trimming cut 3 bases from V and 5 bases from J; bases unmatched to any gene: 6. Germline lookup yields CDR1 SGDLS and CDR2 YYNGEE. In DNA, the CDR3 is TGTGCCAGCAGCGCTCGACTAGCGGGAAGTGAGACCCAGTACTTC. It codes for CASSARLAGSETQYF.

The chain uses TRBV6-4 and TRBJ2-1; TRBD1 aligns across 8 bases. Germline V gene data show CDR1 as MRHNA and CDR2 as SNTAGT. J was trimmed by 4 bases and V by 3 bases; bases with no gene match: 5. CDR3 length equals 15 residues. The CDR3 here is CASSDGQGGYNEQFF. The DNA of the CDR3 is TGTGCCAGCAGTGATGGACAGGGCGGTTACAATGAGCAGTTCTTC.

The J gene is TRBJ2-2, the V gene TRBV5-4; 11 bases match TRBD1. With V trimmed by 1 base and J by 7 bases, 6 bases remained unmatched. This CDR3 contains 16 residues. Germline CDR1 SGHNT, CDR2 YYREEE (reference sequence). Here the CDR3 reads CASSLMDRGRGGELFF. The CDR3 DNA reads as TGTGCCAGCAGCTTGATGGACAGGGGGCGTGGCGGGGAGCTGTTTTTT.

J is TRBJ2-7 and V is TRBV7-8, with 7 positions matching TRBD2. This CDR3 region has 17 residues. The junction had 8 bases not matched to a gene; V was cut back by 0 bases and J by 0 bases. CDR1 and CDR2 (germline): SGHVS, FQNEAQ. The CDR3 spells CASSLALPGLRSYEQYF. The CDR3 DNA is TGTGCCAGCAGCTTAGCCCTACCGGGACTACGCTCCTACGAGCAGTACTTC. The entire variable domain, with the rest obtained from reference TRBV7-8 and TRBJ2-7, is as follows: GAGVSQSPRYKVAKRGQDVALRCDPISGHVSLFWYQQALGQGPEFLTYFQNEAQLDKSGLPSDRFFAERPEGSVSTLKIQRTQQEDSAVYLCASSLALPGLRSYEQYFGPGTRLTVT.

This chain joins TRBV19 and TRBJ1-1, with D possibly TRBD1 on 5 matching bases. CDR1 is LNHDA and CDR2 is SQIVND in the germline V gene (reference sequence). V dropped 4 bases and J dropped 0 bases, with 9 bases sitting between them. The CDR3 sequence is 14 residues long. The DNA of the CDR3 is TGTGCCAGTAGTAAGGACACGGTGAACACTGAAGCTTTCTTT. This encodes CASSKDTVNTEAFF.

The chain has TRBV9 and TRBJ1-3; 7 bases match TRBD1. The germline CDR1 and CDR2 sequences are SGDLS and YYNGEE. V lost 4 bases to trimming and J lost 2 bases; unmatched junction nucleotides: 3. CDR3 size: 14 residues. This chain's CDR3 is CASSRQGAGNTIYF. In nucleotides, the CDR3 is TGTGCCAGCAGCCGACAGGGTGCTGGAAACACCATATATTTT.

The CDR3 coding sequence is TGTGCCAGCAGCTTACGGGGGTCTAATGAAAAACTGTTTTTT. Translation: CASSLRGSNEKLFF. The genes are TRBV5-4 and TRBJ1-4; D possibly corresponds to TRBD1 (5 bases). Per the germline V gene, CDR1 is SGHNT and CDR2 is YYREEE (reference sequence). The CDR3 loop spans 14 amino acids. The V end lost 2 bases, the J end lost 3 bases, and 8 bases lay between the germline ends.

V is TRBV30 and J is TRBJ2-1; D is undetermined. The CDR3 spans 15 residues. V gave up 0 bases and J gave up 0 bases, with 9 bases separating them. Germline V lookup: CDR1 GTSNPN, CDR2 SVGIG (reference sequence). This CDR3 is CAWSVHPSSYNEQFF. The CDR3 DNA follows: TGTGCCTGGAGTGTACATCCCAGCTCCTACAATGAGCAGTTCTTC.

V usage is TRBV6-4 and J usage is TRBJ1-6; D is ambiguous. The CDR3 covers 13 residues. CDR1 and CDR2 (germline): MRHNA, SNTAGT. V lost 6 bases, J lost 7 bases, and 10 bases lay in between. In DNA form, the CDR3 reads TGTGCCAGCAGCCTACTAGTAAATTCACCCCTCCACTTT. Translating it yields CASSLLVNSPLHF.

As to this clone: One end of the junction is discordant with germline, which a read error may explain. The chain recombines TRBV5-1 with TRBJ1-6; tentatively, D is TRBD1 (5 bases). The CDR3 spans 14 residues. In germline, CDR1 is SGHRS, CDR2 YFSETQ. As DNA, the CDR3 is TGCGCCAGCAGCTTGGGGACACGCAATTTACCCCTCCACTTT. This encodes CASSLGTRNLPLHF.

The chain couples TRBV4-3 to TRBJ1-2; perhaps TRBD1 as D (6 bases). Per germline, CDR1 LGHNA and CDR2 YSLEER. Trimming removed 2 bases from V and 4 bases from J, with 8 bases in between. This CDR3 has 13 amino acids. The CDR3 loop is CASSQKQGYGYTF. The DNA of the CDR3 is TGCGCCAGCAGCCAAAAACAGGGCTATGGCTACACCTTC.

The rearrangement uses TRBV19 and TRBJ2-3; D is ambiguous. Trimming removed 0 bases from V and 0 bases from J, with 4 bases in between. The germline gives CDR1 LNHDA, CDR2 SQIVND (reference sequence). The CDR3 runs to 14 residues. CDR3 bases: TGTGCCAGTAGTATAGAAGCGAGCACAGATACGCAGTATTTT. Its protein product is CASSIEASTDTQYF.

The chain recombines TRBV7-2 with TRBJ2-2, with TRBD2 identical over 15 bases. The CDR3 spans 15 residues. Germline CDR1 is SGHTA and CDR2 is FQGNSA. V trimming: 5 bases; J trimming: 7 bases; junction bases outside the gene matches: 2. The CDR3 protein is CASSQGLAGGGELFF. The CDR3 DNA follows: TGTGCCAGCAGCCAGGGACTAGCGGGAGGCGGGGAGCTGTTTTTT.

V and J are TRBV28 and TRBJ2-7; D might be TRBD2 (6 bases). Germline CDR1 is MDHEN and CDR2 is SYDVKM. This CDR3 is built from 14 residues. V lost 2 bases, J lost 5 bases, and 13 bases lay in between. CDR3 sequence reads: CASSLGRGIDEQYF. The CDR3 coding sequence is TGTGCCAGCAGTTTAGGACGGGGGATCGACGAGCAGTACTTC.

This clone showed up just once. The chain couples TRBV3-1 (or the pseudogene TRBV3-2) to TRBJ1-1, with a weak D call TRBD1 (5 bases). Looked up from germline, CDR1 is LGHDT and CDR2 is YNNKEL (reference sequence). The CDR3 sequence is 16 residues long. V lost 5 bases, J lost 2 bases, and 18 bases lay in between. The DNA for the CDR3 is TGTGCCAGCAGCTTTGCCCCCCGGACACTAAACACTGAAGCTTTCTTT. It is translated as CASSFAPRTLNTEAFF.

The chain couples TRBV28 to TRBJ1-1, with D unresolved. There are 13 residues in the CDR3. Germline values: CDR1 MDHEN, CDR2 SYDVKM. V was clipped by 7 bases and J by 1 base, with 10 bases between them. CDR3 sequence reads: CASMERRNTEAFF. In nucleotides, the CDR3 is TGTGCCAGCATGGAGAGAAGGAACACTGAAGCTTTCTTT.

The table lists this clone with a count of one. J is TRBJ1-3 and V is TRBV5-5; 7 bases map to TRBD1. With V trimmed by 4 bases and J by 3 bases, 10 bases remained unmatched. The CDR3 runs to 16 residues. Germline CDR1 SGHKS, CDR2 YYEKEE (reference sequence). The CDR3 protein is CASSTTGGTVGNTIYF. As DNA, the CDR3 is TGTGCCAGCAGCACAACCGGCGGGACAGTTGGAAACACCATATATTTT.

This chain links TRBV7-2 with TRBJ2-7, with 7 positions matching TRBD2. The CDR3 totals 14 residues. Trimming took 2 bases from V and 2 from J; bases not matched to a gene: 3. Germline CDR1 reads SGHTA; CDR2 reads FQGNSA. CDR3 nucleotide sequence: TGTGCCAGCAGCTTATCGGCGGGGGCCTACGAGCAGTACTTC. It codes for CASSLSAGAYEQYF. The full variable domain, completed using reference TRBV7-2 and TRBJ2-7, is GAGVSQSPSNKVTEKGKDVELRCDPISGHTALYWYRQSLGQGLEFLIYFQGNSAPDKSGLPSDRFSAERTGGSVSTLTIQRTQQEDSAVYLCASSLSAGAYEQYFGPGTRLTVT.